The present TCR beta chain was sequenced within a study of T cells in Graves' hyperthyroidism and ophthalmopathy. Findings of the study overall: Blood shared most expanded thyroid clonotypes above 0.001.

Remarks on this clonotype: The antigen is unknown.

Germline V gene sequence: CDR1 SGHTA, CDR2 FQGNSA. This CDR3 comprises 12 residues. V lost 7 bases, J lost 4 bases, and 11 bases lay in between. The TCR beta CDR3 regions underwent amplification using RNA transcripts as the source. Researchers ran a first-round RT-PCR on the TCR CDR3 using the HTBI primer set. MiXCR, applied by TCRdb to the multiplex PCR reads, yields one record per CDR3 protein. This sample yields fewer than 650,000 distinct CDR3 sequences, of which 46% are seen a single time; about 40% belongs to the top ten. The chain employs TRBV7-2 and TRBJ2-7; D perhaps matches TRBD2 (5 bases). The sequence was obtained from an adult woman with Graves' disease, either hyperthyroidism or ophthalmopathy (not recorded which). Sequenced sample: peripheral blood or thyroid tissue (not recorded which). CDR3 protein: CASMSSGYEQYF. For the CDR3, the DNA is TGTGCCAGCATGAGTTCGGGGTACGAGCAGTACTTC.